The clone carrying this TCR beta chain was picked up many times. Its antigen is currently unknown. Trimming took 1 base from V and 8 from J, leaving 12 bases between them. The CDR3 contains 13 residues. Germline CDR1 SGHRS, CDR2 YFSETQ. The data are from a study of neurological immune-mediated disorders. Study background: There were 34 multiple sclerosis patients; around 31 were relapsing-remitting and 3 were secondary progressive.

A single record per CDR3 protein comes from TCRdb applying MiXCR to the 5' RACE reads. The sample has 66,000 or so distinct CDR3 sequences, 3.5% to 5% seen once. General study results and limits: Private repertoires in all groups were suggested by the absence of shared CDR3 amino acid sequences among expanded clones across subjects.

V is TRBV5-1 and J is TRBJ1-2, with D uncertain. The sequence was collected from a man aged 25 to 45 with multiple sclerosis. Sample: PBMCs. CDR3 residues: CASSLLREEGYTF. CDR3 DNA sequence: TGCGCCAGCAGCTTGCTAAGGGAGGAAGGCTACACCTTC.